These T cell receptor beta chains were read from a single sample in a study of blood T cell repertoires in COVID-19. Clones were sequenced by immunoSEQ multiplex PCR, and TCRdb holds only the in-frame ones, with some missing. The sample gives roughly 240,000 clones, 70% to 90% of which show up once; about 9.1% is in the top ten. What was sequenced was PBMCs or T cells enriched from blood (not recorded which). The receptor set was obtained from a woman aged 45-65 years with acute COVID-19. Both conserved end residues are part of each CDR3. A D gene is named only where the DNA matches it firmly. The size entry is marked missing in some rows and otherwise reads once, few, many or a size class.

>TRBV13|TRBJ1-2|few|NA|15
CASSAVHQSNYGYTF
TGTGCCAGCAGCGCGGTTCACCAGTCTAACTATGGCTACACCTTC
>TRBV19|TRBJ2-2|NA|NA|14
CASSIGLNTGELFF
TGTGCCAGTAGTATAGGACTCAACACCGGGGAGCTGTTTTTT
>TRBV5-4|TRBJ2-3|NA|TRBD1|14
CASSFRTGADTQYF
TGTGCCAGCAGCTTTCGGACAGGGGCAGATACGCAGTATTTT
>TRBV7-2|TRBJ2-5|NA|TRBD1|16
CASSFGQARGPETQYF
TGTGCCAGCAGCTTCGGACAGGCGAGGGGTCCAGAGACCCAGTACTTC
>TRBV11-2|TRBJ2-1|NA|TRBD1|14
CASSLDRDRDPKFF
TGTGCCAGCAGCTTAGATCGCGACAGGGATCCGAAGTTCTTC
>TRBV4-3|TRBJ2-7|few|TRBD1|15
CASSQRTGEPYEQYF
TGCGCCAGCAGCCAGCGGACAGGGGAGCCCTACGAGCAGTACTTC
>TRBV7-2|TRBJ2-1|NA|NA|13
CASSLGDYRLEFF
TGTGCCAGCAGCTTAGGTGACTACCGTTTAGAGTTCTTC
>TRBV6-4|TRBJ2-1|NA|TRBD2|15
CASSLAGGTYNEQFF
TGTGCCAGCAGTCTAGCGGGGGGTACTTACAATGAGCAGTTCTTC
>TRBV6-4|TRBJ1-5|NA|NA|19
CASSDLKLHPTYSNQPQHF
TGTGCCAGCAGTGACCTTAAGCTTCACCCCACTTATAGCAATCAGCCCCAGCATTTT
>TRBV5-6|TRBJ1-2|NA|NA|13
CASSLATAYGYTF
TGTGCCAGCAGCTTGGCGACAGCCTATGGCTACACCTTC
>TRBV6-4|TRBJ1-2|NA|NA|13
CASSDSTGYGYTF
TGTGCCAGCAGTGACTCGACAGGATATGGCTACACCTTC
>TRBV9|TRBJ1-2|few|TRBD1|14
CASSGGDSGYGYTF
TGTGCCAGCAGCGGAGGGGACAGCGGCTATGGCTACACCTTC
>TRBV5-1|TRBJ1-5|NA|TRBD1|15
CASSSSGTGVEPQHF
TGCGCCAGCAGCTCTTCCGGGACAGGGGTGGAACCCCAGCATTTT
>TRBV5-1|TRBJ1-2|NA|NA|15
CASAFLWASNYGYTF
TGCGCCAGCGCTTTTCTATGGGCATCCAACTATGGCTACACCTTC
>TRBV11-1|TRBJ2-1|NA|NA|15
CASSLEANSYNEQFF
TGTGCCAGCAGCTTAGAAGCCAACAGCTACAATGAGCAGTTCTTC
>TRBV6-5|TRBJ1-2|many|TRBD1|13
CASSPGQSVGYTF
TGTGCCAGCAGCCCGGGACAGTCGGTAGGCTACACCTTC
>TRBV7-6|TRBJ2-6|NA|NA|16
CASSLALFSGANVLTF
TGTGCCAGCAGCTTAGCTCTATTCTCTGGGGCCAACGTCCTGACTTTC
>TRBV30|TRBJ2-2|NA|TRBD1|16
CAWSDPRQGCTGELFF
TGTGCCTGGAGCGACCCGAGACAGGGGTGCACCGGGGAGCTGTTTTTT
>TRBV10-1|TRBJ2-2|NA|NA|14
CASSIHPNTGELFF
TGCGCCAGCAGTATACATCCGAACACCGGGGAGCTGTTTTTT
>TRBV4-1|TRBJ1-4|NA|NA|14
CASSQGQGNEKLFF
TGCGCCAGCAGCCAAGGGCAGGGGAATGAAAAACTGTTTTTT
>TRBV11-3|TRBJ2-3|NA|TRBD1|15
CASSYDRGFTDTQYF
TGTGCCAGCAGCTACGACAGGGGGTTCACAGATACGCAGTATTTT
>TRBV3-1/TRBV3-2|TRBJ2-1|NA|NA|16
CASSQLEGGPYNEQFF
TGTGCCAGCAGCCAATTAGAGGGGGGGCCCTACAATGAGCAGTTCTTC
>TRBV4-1|TRBJ1-1|NA|NA|16
CASSQGTGGRGAEAFF
TGCGCCAGCAGCCAAGGAACCGGGGGCCGGGGGGCTGAAGCTTTCTTT
>TRBV9|TRBJ2-7|few|TRBD1|17
CASSVGVGTGGIDEQYF
TGTGCCAGCAGCGTAGGAGTCGGGACAGGGGGCATCGACGAGCAGTACTTC
>TRBV6-6|TRBJ2-1|NA|NA|11
CASSRENEQFF
TGTGCCAGCAGCCGGGAAAATGAGCAGTTCTTC
>TRBV4-3|TRBJ2-3|NA|TRBD2|15
CASSQERSGVLPQYF
TGCGCCAGCAGCCAAGAACGGAGCGGGGTCCTTCCGCAGTATTTT
>TRBV2|TRBJ2-2|NA|TRBD2|15
CASRGLAGQPGELFF
TGTGCCAGCAGGGGACTAGCGGGGCAACCCGGGGAGCTGTTTTTT
>TRBV6-2/TRBV6-3|TRBJ2-1|NA|TRBD2|19
CASSTDGTSGGAPYNEQFF
TGTGCCAGCAGTACCGACGGGACTAGCGGGGGGGCCCCCTACAATGAGCAGTTCTTC
>TRBV7-8|TRBJ1-5|NA|TRBD1|15
CASSLVPGQGRPQHF
TGTGCCAGCAGCTTAGTCCCGGGACAGGGAAGGCCCCAGCATTTT
>TRBV5-8|TRBJ2-2|NA|NA|14
CASREAQNTGELFF
TGTGCCAGCAGGGAGGCACAGAACACCGGGGAGCTGTTTTTT
>TRBV12-3/TRBV12-4|TRBJ1-2|NA|NA|12
CASSLETGGYTF
TGTGCCAGCAGTTTAGAAACCGGTGGCTACACCTTC
>TRBV19|TRBJ1-6|NA|NA|14
CASNRQGTNSPLHF
TGTGCCAGTAACCGGCAGGGGACCAATTCACCCCTCCACTTT
>TRBV7-2|TRBJ1-2|NA|NA|14
CASSPTTGKISYTF
TGTGCCAGCAGCCCTACGACTGGCAAAATTAGCTACACCTTC